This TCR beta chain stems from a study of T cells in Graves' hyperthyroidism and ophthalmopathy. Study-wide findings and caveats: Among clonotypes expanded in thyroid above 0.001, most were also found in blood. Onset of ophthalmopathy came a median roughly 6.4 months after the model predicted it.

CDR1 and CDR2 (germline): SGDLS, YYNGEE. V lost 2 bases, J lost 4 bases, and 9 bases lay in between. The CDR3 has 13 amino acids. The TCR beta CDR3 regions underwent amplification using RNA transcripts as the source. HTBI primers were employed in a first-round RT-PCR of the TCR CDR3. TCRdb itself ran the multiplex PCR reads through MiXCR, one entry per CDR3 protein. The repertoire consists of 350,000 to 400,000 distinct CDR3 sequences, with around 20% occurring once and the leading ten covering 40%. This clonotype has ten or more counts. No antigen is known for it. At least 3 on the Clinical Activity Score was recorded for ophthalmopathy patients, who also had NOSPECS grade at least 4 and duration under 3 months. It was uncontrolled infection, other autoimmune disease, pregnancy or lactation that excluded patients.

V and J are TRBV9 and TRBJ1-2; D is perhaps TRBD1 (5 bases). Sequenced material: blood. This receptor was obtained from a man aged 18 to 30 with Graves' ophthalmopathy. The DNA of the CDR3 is TGTGCCAGCAGCGTCGCAGGGACCTATGGCTACACCTTC. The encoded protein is CASSVAGTYGYTF.